These 27 T cell receptor beta chains share one sample of origin, sequenced in a study of blood T cell repertoires in COVID-19. Measured with immunoSEQ multiplex PCR; TCRdb has only the in-frame clones, and not every one. Of some 150,000 clones detected, roughly 84% appear once; the ten largest clones hold roughly 1%. The sequencing sample was made of peripheral blood. The receptor source for this set is a man aged 40-55 years with acute or convalescent COVID-19.

This clone showed up just once. This chain uses TRBV10-3 with TRBJ2-2, with a tentative D call TRBD2 (5 bases). The V end lost 0 bases, the J end lost 7 bases, and 6 bases lay between the germline ends. The CDR3 length is 13 residues. CDR1 is ENHRY and CDR2 is SYGVKD in the germline V gene. The CDR3 is CAISESGIGELFF. The CDR3 DNA reads as TGTGCCATCAGTGAGTCCGGGATCGGGGAGCTGTTTTTT.

This clone has a single count. The CDR3 region has the DNA TGCGCCAGCAGCTTCTACGGACAGCGGACTGAAGCTTTCTTT. Amino acids: CASSFYGQRTEAFF. The V gene is TRBV5-1, the J gene TRBJ1-1; weak D call: TRBD1 (6 bases). Germline-derived CDR1 and CDR2 are SGHRS and YFSETQ. V lost 2 bases and J 5 bases, leaving 13 bases between the germline ends. This CDR3 contains 14 residues.

The chain uses TRBV27 and TRBJ2-7; TRBD1 matches at 9 bases. This CDR3 is built from 16 residues. The V gene's germline CDR1 is MNHEY and CDR2 SMNVEV (reference sequence). V dropped 6 bases and J dropped 3; count of bases not matched to a gene: 12. As DNA, the CDR3 is TGTGCCAGCAGCCGAAATGCCGGGACAGGGAACTACGAGCAGTACTTC. Translated: CASSRNAGTGNYEQYF.

The chain has TRBV5-1 and TRBJ2-2; 7 nucleotides agree with TRBD2. The J segment lost 3 bases and the V segment lost 1 base, leaving 3 bases of the junction unmatched. The length of the CDR3 is 15 residues. The germline V gene has CDR1 SGHRS and CDR2 YFSETQ. The CDR3 reads CASSLNAGDTGELFF. Written as DNA, the CDR3 is TGCGCCAGCAGCTTGAACGCGGGGGACACCGGGGAGCTGTTTTTT.

The gene calls are TRBV7-8 and TRBJ2-1, with TRBD2 matching over 16 bases. The CDR3 spans 19 residues. CDR1 and CDR2 from the germline V gene are SGHVS and FQNEAQ. V shed 6 bases and J 5 bases; nucleotides not matched to a gene: 13. CDR3 in DNA: TGTGCCAGCAGGTTCCCCGGGACTAGCGGGGGGGGGCCGAACAATGAGCAGTTCTTC. Protein product: CASRFPGTSGGGPNNEQFF.

CDR3: CASSSLAPDYYEQYF. Here the CDR3 DNA reads TGTGCCAGCTCATCCCTAGCGCCAGACTACTACGAGCAGTACTTC. The chain combines TRBV18 with TRBJ2-7, with D tentatively TRBD2 (6 bases). The CDR3 loop spans 15 amino acids. V was pared by 5 bases and J by 3 bases, with 17 bases between. CDR1 and CDR2 from the germline V gene are KGHSH and LQKENI.

The chain is built from TRBV20-1 and TRBJ2-5; D gene uncertain. Trimming left V 0 bases short and J 6 bases short, with 5 bases between. The CDR3 has 11 residues. The V gene's germline CDR1 is DFQATT and CDR2 SNEGSKA (reference sequence). The CDR3 DNA follows: TGCAGTGCTAGAGATCTCCAGACCCAGTACTTC. Protein: CSARDLQTQYF.

The chain couples TRBV5-1 to TRBJ2-5; 8 bases are shared with TRBD1. The V gene's germline CDR1 is SGHRS and CDR2 YFSETQ. The V and J ends lost 4 bases and 4 bases, in that order; junction bases with no gene match: 6. The CDR3 has 14 residues. This CDR3 reads CASSRDRPPETQYF. Written as DNA, the CDR3 is TGCGCCAGCAGCAGGGACAGGCCGCCAGAGACCCAGTACTTC. The full variable domain, its missing parts supplied by reference TRBV5-1 and TRBJ2-5, is KAGVTQTPRYLIKTRGQQVTLSCSPISGHRSVSWYQQTPGQGLQFLFEYFSETQRNKGNFPGRFSGRQFSNSRSEMNVSTLELGDSALYLCASSRDRPPETQYFGPGTRLLVL.

The chain combines TRBV11-2 with TRBJ2-1; 7 nucleotides align to TRBD1. Trimming at V came to 0 bases and at J to 6 bases, leaving 8 bases not matched to a gene. The germline V gene encodes CDR1 SGHAT and CDR2 FQNNGV. The CDR3 loop spans 16 amino acids. Written as DNA, the CDR3 is TGTGCCAGCAGCTTAGATGTGGCAGGGGGAACCAATGAGCAGTTCTTC. Its translation is CASSLDVAGGTNEQFF.

CDR3 in amino acids: CASSQGQGVSNEKLFF. The CDR3 nucleotides read TGCGCCAGCAGCCAAGGACAGGGGGTCTCTAATGAAAAACTGTTTTTT. The chain employs TRBV5-1 and TRBJ1-4, with TRBD1 matching over 10 bases. With 4 bases clipped from V and 3 bases from J, the junction kept 6 bases outside the gene matches. The germline gives CDR1 SGHRS, CDR2 YFSETQ. CDR3 size: 16 residues.

The rearrangement joins TRBV28 to TRBJ1-1, with D possibly being TRBD1 (5 bases). The ends were cut back, 3 bases at V and 8 bases at J, with 16 bases in the middle. Germline V gene sequence: CDR1 MDHEN, CDR2 SYDVKM. CDR3 length: 14 amino acids. The CDR3 loop reads CASSFVSGGREAFF. For the CDR3, the DNA is TGTGCCAGCAGTTTCGTTTCGGGGGGGAGAGAAGCTTTCTTT.

This clone showed up just once. V gene TRBV7-3 combines with J gene TRBJ2-1, with D possibly TRBD1 on 5 matching bases. This CDR3 spans 14 amino acids. Germline CDR1 is SGHTA and CDR2 is FQGTGA. Trimming shortened V by 5 bases and J by 5 bases, and 13 bases separated the two germline ends. The CDR3: CASSPGAENNEQFF. The CDR3 nucleotides are TGTGCCAGCAGCCCTGGGGCCGAGAACAATGAGCAGTTCTTC.

To note about this clone: In the same sample, other DNA sequences code for this CDR3. V and J are TRBV5-6 and TRBJ2-7; perhaps TRBD1 as D (5 bases). Trimming cost V 7 bases and J 2 bases, with 16 bases left between them. The CDR3 is 14 amino acids. In germline, CDR1 is SGHDT, CDR2 YYEEEE. CDR3 region: CASSPGTGAYEQYF. The CDR3 nucleotides read TGTGCCAGCTCTCCGGGTACAGGAGCCTACGAGCAGTACTTC.

The chain carries TRBV6-5 and TRBJ1-2; D is possibly TRBD1 (5 bases). Trimming cost V 2 bases and J 8 bases, with 18 bases left between them. The V gene's germline CDR1 is MNHEY and CDR2 SVGAGI. The CDR3 is 15 amino acids. The CDR3 DNA reads TGTGCCAGCAGTTACGCCCTCGGGGGTGTAGAGGGCTACACCTTC. This gives the protein CASSYALGGVEGYTF.

J is TRBJ2-1 and V is TRBV7-3; possible D gene TRBD2, 7 bases. CDR1 is SGHTA, CDR2 FQGTGA, per germline. Trimming cost V 5 bases and J 1 base, with 12 bases left between them. The CDR3 totals 15 residues. The CDR3 is CASSEQGGSYNEQFF. In DNA form, the CDR3 reads TGTGCCAGCAGCGAACAGGGAGGGTCCTACAATGAGCAGTTCTTC.

A few counts support this clone. The V and J genes are TRBV6-1 and TRBJ2-5; tentatively, D is TRBD1 (5 bases). This CDR3 region has 16 residues. V was clipped by 2 bases and J by 0 bases, with 13 bases between them. Germline CDR1 and CDR2: MNHNS and SASEGT. CDR3 sequence: CASSEIRGSYQETQYF. The DNA of the CDR3 is TGTGCCAGCAGTGAAATAAGGGGATCCTACCAAGAGACCCAGTACTTC.

This chain links TRBV6-1 with TRBJ1-5; D is uncertain. CDR3 length equals 15 residues. In germline, CDR1 is MNHNS, CDR2 SASEGT. V was trimmed by 0 bases and J by 3 bases, leaving 9 bases between them. CDR3 coding DNA: TGTGCCAGCAGTGAAGCGAGAGGGATCAATCAGCCCCAGCATTTT. Translating it yields CASSEARGINQPQHF.

This clone turned up a few times. The rearrangement links TRBV3-1 (or the pseudogene TRBV3-2) to TRBJ2-7; 12 nucleotides line up with TRBD2. The J segment lost 2 bases and the V segment lost 4 bases, leaving 6 bases of the junction unmatched. CDR3 length equals 16 residues. In germline, CDR1 is LGHDT, CDR2 YNNKEL (reference sequence). In DNA form, the CDR3 reads TGTGCCAGCAGCCCCCTACTAGCGGGGGGAGCCTACGAGCAGTACTTC. Translating it yields CASSPLLAGGAYEQYF.

The chain has TRBV6-5 and TRBJ1-4, with a tentative D call TRBD1 (5 bases). The V gene lost 6 bases and the J gene lost 7 bases, with 15 bases spanning the gap. Germline V gives CDR1 MNHEY, CDR2 SVGAGI. The CDR3 is made up of 14 amino acids. Here the CDR3 reads CASSRRGGGEKLFF. In nucleotides, the CDR3 is TGTGCCAGCAGCCGAAGGGGAGGAGGTGAAAAACTGTTTTTT.

The V gene is TRBV3-1 (or the pseudogene TRBV3-2), the J gene TRBJ2-1; the match to TRBD2 covers 8 bases. CDR1 and CDR2 (germline): LGHDT, YNNKEL (reference sequence). Trimming took 1 base from V and 5 from J; bases not matched to a gene: 4. The CDR3 is made up of 15 amino acids. DNA for the CDR3: TGTGCCAGCAGCCAAGGGCGGGGGGAAGACAATGAGCAGTTCTTC. Translated: CASSQGRGEDNEQFF.

About this clone itself: A much larger clonotype is one base distant, so this may be a read error. The rearrangement uses TRBV7-6 and TRBJ2-7; the D is unclear. Trimming left V 5 bases short and J 0 bases short, with 2 bases between. Germline V gene lookup returns CDR1 SGHVS and CDR2 FNYEAQ. The CDR3 length is 11 residues. CDR3 nucleotides: TGTGCCAGCAGCCACTCCTACGAGCAGTACTTC. Its protein product is CASSHSYEQYF.

The chain joins TRBV21-1 to TRBJ2-5; the table's D call, TRBD1, has no DNA check behind it. TRBV21-1 is described as a pseudogene. The CDR3 is 15 residues long. The CDR3 coding sequence is TGTGCCAGCAGTTTAGGCAGGGACAGGGTACAATCCCAGTACTTC. The encoded protein is CASSLGRDRVQSQYF.

The chain is built from TRBV6-5 and TRBJ1-1; TRBD1 matches 9 bases. Looked up from germline, CDR1 is MNHEY and CDR2 is SVGAGI. V shed 7 bases and J 1 base; nucleotides not matched to a gene: 4. The CDR3 is 14 residues long. CDR3 in amino acids: CASTKGQGNTEAFF. In DNA, the CDR3 is TGTGCCAGCACCAAGGGACAGGGGAACACTGAAGCTTTCTTT.

V gene TRBV5-1 combines with J gene TRBJ2-2, with D maybe TRBD2 (5 bases). The CDR3 consists of 15 residues. Germline loops: CDR1 SGHRS, CDR2 YFSETQ. Trimming pared 0 bases from V and 4 bases from J, leaving 10 bases between. In nucleotides, the CDR3 is TGCGCCAGCAGCTTGGATGGGAGCGGCACCGGGGAGCTGTTTTTT. Encoded protein: CASSLDGSGTGELFF. The full variable domain, rest sourced from reference TRBV5-1 and TRBJ2-2, is KAGVTQTPRYLIKTRGQQVTLSCSPISGHRSVSWYQQTPGQGLQFLFEYFSETQRNKGNFPGRFSGRQFSNSRSEMNVSTLELGDSALYLCASSLDGSGTGELFFGEGSRLTVL.

The chain carries TRBV6-6 and TRBJ1-3; perhaps TRBD1 as D (6 bases). CDR3 length: 16 residues. Germline CDR1 is MNHNY and CDR2 is SVGAGI (reference sequence). Between the trimmed V and J ends, which lost 4 bases and 0 bases, there was a span of 13 bases. CDR3 loop: CASSFGGGGSGNTIYF. The CDR3, as DNA: TGTGCCAGCAGTTTCGGGGGGGGCGGCTCTGGAAACACCATATATTTT.

Here the CDR3 reads CASSDFPGAAGELFF. CDR3 nucleotide sequence: TGTGCCAGCAGTGACTTCCCAGGGGCGGCAGGGGAGCTGTTTTTT. The rearrangement joins TRBV6-4 to TRBJ2-2, with D possibly being TRBD1 (6 bases). Germline CDR1 MRHNA, CDR2 SNTAGT. This CDR3 comprises 15 residues. Trimming cost V 1 base and J 8 bases, with 14 bases left between them.

This sequence joins TRBV24-1 and TRBJ2-7, with a tentative D call TRBD1 (5 bases). Germline values: CDR1 KGHDR, CDR2 SFDVKD. This CDR3 is 14 amino acids long. V lost 2 bases and J lost 6, with 13 bases in between. The CDR3: CATSDYRSPLEQYF. The CDR3 region has the DNA TGTGCCACCAGTGATTACAGGTCTCCCCTCGAGCAGTACTTC.